The 2 T cell receptor beta chains reported below all come from one sample, sequenced in a study of blood T cell repertoires in COVID-19. The protocol was immunoSEQ multiplex PCR, while the TCRdb copy is restricted to in-frame clones and leaves out a portion. The sample lists roughly 440,000 clones; about 91% were seen once. Sample: peripheral blood. The receptor source for this set is a woman between 50 and 59 years old with COVID-19, enrolled during active disease.

The rearrangement uses TRBV5-1 and TRBJ2-1, with a tentative D call TRBD2 (7 bases). Germline lookup yields CDR1 SGHRS and CDR2 YFSETQ. The CDR3 runs 16 residues. Trimming took 1 base from V and 7 from J, leaving 18 bases between them. CDR3 loop: CASSLILAGARNEQFF. CDR3 coding DNA: TGCGCCAGCAGCTTGATATTGGCGGGGGCCCGGAATGAGCAGTTCTTC.

This clone was counted only a few times. The chain is built from TRBV7-9 and TRBJ2-1; 10 bases fit TRBD2. The CDR3 sequence is 13 residues long. J lost 8 bases, V lost 5 bases, and 3 bases had no gene match. In germline, CDR1 is SEHNR, CDR2 FQNEAQ (reference sequence). The CDR3 loop reads CASSMGTSDEQFF. The CDR3 DNA follows: TGTGCCAGCAGCATGGGGACTAGCGATGAGCAGTTCTTC.